These 23 T cell receptor beta chains came from one sample sequenced in a study of T-cell memory formation after mild COVID-19. MiXCR, applied by TCRdb to the 5' RACE reads, yields one record per CDR3 protein. Of more than 200,000 distinct CDR3 sequences in the sample, roughly 17% were seen once. The sequencing input was PBMCs or a T cell subset sorted from them (not recorded which). The receptor source for this set is a man aged 18 to 29 who had mild COVID-19 (a few samples of this study predate the infection). Cell type and time point are not known.

The CDR3 spells CASSETSGPSTDTQYF. The DNA for the CDR3 is TGTGCCAGCAGTGAAACTAGCGGGCCTTCCACAGATACGCAGTATTTT. The chain combines TRBV6-5 with TRBJ2-3, with 9 bases lining up with TRBD2. The CDR3 has 16 residues. The junction had 8 bases not matched to a gene; V was cut back by 5 bases and J by 2 bases. Germline V CDR1 and CDR2: MNHEY, SVGAGI.

This chain uses TRBV12-3 or TRBV12-4 with TRBJ1-2, with D maybe TRBD1 (5 bases). This CDR3 has 14 amino acids. V lost 5 bases to trimming and J lost 6 bases, with 16 bases between them. Here the CDR3 reads CASSPQSGHDGYTF. The CDR3 DNA sequence: TGTGCCAGCAGTCCCCAATCGGGGCACGATGGCTACACCTTC.

In its sample, this clonotype was seen a few times. The chain is built from TRBV7-9 and TRBJ1-2, with 8 bases fitting TRBD1. The germline V gene encodes CDR1 SEHNR and CDR2 FQNEAQ (reference sequence). The CDR3 is made up of 15 amino acids. V was pared by 4 bases and J by 4 bases, with 8 bases of the junction left unmatched. CDR3 DNA sequence: TGTGCCAGCAGCTCCAGGACAGGGACATCCTATGGCTACACCTTC. It specifies CASSSRTGTSYGYTF.

V gene TRBV7-9 combines with J gene TRBJ1-1; D is possibly TRBD1 (5 bases). The V and J ends lost 4 bases and 4 bases respectively, with 25 bases between them. Germline V CDR1 and CDR2: SEHNR, FQNEAQ (reference sequence). This CDR3 is built from 18 residues. The CDR3 protein is CASSSLPGQGLGGTEAFF. The CDR3 DNA reads as TGTGCCAGCAGCTCACTCCCTGGGCAGGGCTTGGGTGGCACTGAAGCTTTCTTT.

This clonotype was seen a handful of times. This chain uses TRBV29-1 with TRBJ2-1; 8 nucleotides align to TRBD2. The germline CDR1 and CDR2 sequences are SQVTM and ANQGSEA. This CDR3 region has 14 residues. With 7 bases clipped from V and 3 bases from J, the junction kept 8 bases outside the gene matches. CDR3 sequence reads: CSAVTSGGYNEQFF. The CDR3 DNA sequence: TGCAGCGCTGTCACGAGCGGGGGCTACAATGAGCAGTTCTTC.

The sample holds a few counts of this clonotype. The gene calls are TRBV6-6 and TRBJ2-3; D not resolved. The germline V and J ends were trimmed by 2 bases and 3 bases, with 12 bases remaining between them. The germline CDR1 and CDR2 sequences are MNHNY and SVGAGI (reference sequence). This CDR3 is built from 15 residues. The CDR3 spells CASSYEWGSTDTQYF. In DNA, the CDR3 is TGTGCCAGCAGTTACGAGTGGGGATCGACAGATACGCAGTATTTT.

There are a few counts of this clonotype. V gene TRBV12-3 or TRBV12-4 combines with J gene TRBJ1-5, with no clear D. Deletions cut 6 bases from V and 0 bases from J, with 12 bases between. The CDR3 runs to 15 residues. Here the CDR3 DNA reads TGTGCCAGCAGCAATTCAGAGCATAGCAATCAGCCCCAGCATTTT. Translated: CASSNSEHSNQPQHF.

The CDR3 nucleotides are TGTGCCAGCAGCTTTACTTTTGACACCGGGGAGCTGTTTTTT. Its translation: CASSFTFDTGELFF. This chain uses TRBV11-2 with TRBJ2-2; no clear D gene. The CDR3 length is 14 residues. Germline CDR1 SGHAT, CDR2 FQNNGV. The V and J ends lost 3 bases and 3 bases respectively, with 8 bases between them. Filled out from reference TRBV11-2 and TRBJ2-2, the complete variable domain reads EAGVAQSPRYKIIEKRQSVAFWCNPISGHATLYWYQQILGQGPKLLIQFQNNGVVDDSQLPKDRFSAERLKGVDSTLKIQPAKLEDSAVYLCASSFTFDTGELFFGEGSRLTVL.

This clonotype was seen a few times. The rearrangement uses TRBV30 and TRBJ1-3, with D hard to call. The CDR3 covers 13 residues. V lost 6 bases and J 0 bases, leaving 9 bases between the germline ends. CDR1 GTSNPN and CDR2 SVGIG come from the germline V gene (reference sequence). The CDR3 protein is CACSLSSGNTIYF. In DNA form, the CDR3 reads TGTGCCTGCTCATTGAGCTCTGGAAACACCATATATTTT.

This clonotype was found a few times. V gene TRBV3-1 combines with J gene TRBJ2-1, with 7 bases lining up with TRBD1. The CDR3 consists of 15 residues. V dropped 7 bases and J dropped 10; count of bases not matched to a gene: 16. CDR1 and CDR2 (germline): LGHDT, YNNKEL (reference sequence). In DNA form, the CDR3 reads TGTGCCAGCACCTTCTTCGGACAGGCGGTTTTGGAGCAGTTCTTC. Its translation: CASTFFGQAVLEQFF.

This chain uses TRBV28 with TRBJ2-4, with 14 nucleotides matching TRBD2. CDR3 length: 19 amino acids. With V trimmed by 6 bases and J by 0 bases, 10 bases remained unmatched. Germline CDR1 MDHEN, CDR2 SYDVKM. CDR3: CASSRRGLAGVLAKNIQYF. CDR3 in DNA: TGTGCCAGCAGCCGACGGGGACTAGCGGGGGTTTTAGCCAAAAACATTCAGTACTTC. Full variable domain (missing parts from reference TRBV28 and TRBJ2-4): DVKVTQSSRYLVKRTGEKVFLECVQDMDHENMFWYRQDPGLGLRLIYFSYDVKMKEKGDIPEGYSVSREKKERFSLILESASTNQTSMYLCASSRRGLAGVLAKNIQYFGAGTRLSVL.

There are a few counts of this clonotype. The chain uses TRBV18 and TRBJ1-2; perhaps TRBD1 as D (5 bases). The length of the CDR3 is 13 residues. Trimming removed 5 bases at V and 5 bases at J, with 12 bases between. Germline V gene data show CDR1 as KGHSH and CDR2 as LQKENI. The CDR3 DNA follows: TGTGCCAGCTCAGATGGGAGGGGATATGGCTACACCTTC. Translation gives CASSDGRGYGYTF.

This clonotype was seen only a few times. The V call is TRBV5-5, the J call TRBJ2-5; 10 bases map to TRBD2. Trimming took 0 bases from V and 1 from J; bases not matched to a gene: 0. There are 15 residues in the CDR3. Germline assignment: CDR1 SGHKS and CDR2 YYEKEE (reference sequence). The CDR3 region is CASSLERGGQETQYF. The CDR3 nucleotides read TGTGCCAGCAGCTTGGAGCGGGGGGGCCAAGAGACCCAGTACTTC.

The chain has TRBV29-1 and TRBJ2-2, with D perhaps matching TRBD1 (5 bases). The CDR3 has 14 amino acids. CDR1 and CDR2 from the germline V gene are SQVTM and ANQGSEA. Trimming removed 6 bases from V and 0 bases from J, with 11 bases in between. The DNA for the CDR3 is TGCAGCGTCGTAGGACACCCGAACACCGGGGAGCTGTTTTTT. Translated: CSVVGHPNTGELFF.

J is TRBJ2-7 and V is TRBV6-5; a possible D gene is TRBD2 (5 bases). The CDR3 extends over 16 amino acids. The germline V gene has CDR1 MNHEY and CDR2 SVGAGI. The V gene lost 4 bases and the J gene lost 3 bases, with 19 bases spanning the gap. CDR3 nucleotide sequence: TGTGCCAGCAGTTCCCGGGGTGGGCTGACCGACTACGAGCAGTACTTC. Protein sequence: CASSSRGGLTDYEQYF.

This clonotype was observed a few times. The chain couples TRBV7-3 to TRBJ1-1; D ambiguous. Trimming took 5 bases from V and 11 from J, leaving 15 bases between them. Per germline, CDR1 SGHTA and CDR2 FQGTGA. The CDR3 is 12 amino acids. CDR3 sequence reads: CASSARTGDAFF. The DNA for the CDR3 is TGTGCCAGCAGCGCTAGGACCGGTGATGCTTTCTTT.

The V gene is TRBV10-3, the J gene TRBJ1-1; D is uncertain. Per the germline V gene, CDR1 is ENHRY and CDR2 is SYGVKD. The germline V and J ends were trimmed by 4 bases and 1 base, with 7 bases remaining between them. The CDR3 sequence is 13 residues long. Here the CDR3 reads CAISVRGNTEAFF. Here the CDR3 DNA reads TGTGCCATCAGTGTTCGAGGGAACACTGAAGCTTTCTTT.

In this sample, this clonotype turned up a few times. V usage is TRBV7-8 and J usage is TRBJ1-2; D is possibly TRBD1 (6 bases). Germline-derived CDR1 and CDR2 are SGHVS and FQNEAQ. The CDR3 is 13 amino acids. Trimming removed 4 bases at V and 4 bases at J, with 10 bases between. Here the CDR3 DNA reads TGTGCCAGCAGCTCCCTGACAGGCTATGGCTACACCTTC. This encodes CASSSLTGYGYTF.

This clonotype has more than one count but fewer than ten. This sequence joins TRBV5-1 and TRBJ2-2; 10 positions agree with TRBD1. The CDR3 has 18 residues. Trimming cost V 3 bases and J 4 bases; bases outside gene matches: 12. CDR1 SGHRS and CDR2 YFSETQ come from the germline V gene. This CDR3 reads CASSYGQGGSWFTGELFF. The CDR3 DNA reads TGCGCCAGCAGCTATGGACAGGGGGGTAGTTGGTTCACCGGGGAGCTGTTTTTT.

The rearrangement uses TRBV5-1 and TRBJ2-2; TRBD2 is a possible D gene (5 bases). Germline V CDR1 and CDR2: SGHRS, YFSETQ. Deletions cut 6 bases from V and 2 bases from J, with 14 bases between. This CDR3 spans 15 amino acids. The CDR3: CASNEGNANTGELFF. The CDR3 DNA is TGCGCCAGCAATGAGGGAAATGCTAACACCGGGGAGCTGTTTTTT.

The chain combines TRBV3-1 with TRBJ2-7; D possibly matches TRBD1 or TRBD2 (6 bases each). This CDR3 has 13 amino acids. Germline CDR1 and CDR2: LGHDT and YNNKEL (reference sequence). V lost 4 bases and J 6 bases, leaving 13 bases between the germline ends. The CDR3 protein is CASSLGGQGEQYF. As DNA, the CDR3 is TGTGCCAGCAGCCTGGGGGGCCAAGGCGAGCAGTACTTC.

V is TRBV7-2 and J is TRBJ2-7; TRBD1 matches at 9 bases. The CDR3 spans 16 residues. The trim removed 0 bases at V and 4 bases at J, leaving 7 bases unmatched. Germline CDR1 reads SGHTA; CDR2 reads FQGNSA. This CDR3 is CASSLAGTGLLYEQYF. CDR3 nucleotides: TGTGCCAGCAGCTTAGCCGGGACAGGGTTGTTATACGAGCAGTACTTC.

This clonotype has more than one count but fewer than ten. Written as DNA, the CDR3 is TGCGCCAGCAGCTACACCGAGACAGATACGCAGTATTTT. This sequence encodes CASSYTETDTQYF. The chain couples TRBV5-1 to TRBJ2-3; D gene uncertain. The CDR3 runs 13 residues. The V gene's germline CDR1 is SGHRS and CDR2 YFSETQ. The V gene lost 3 bases and the J gene lost 3 bases, with 8 bases spanning the gap.